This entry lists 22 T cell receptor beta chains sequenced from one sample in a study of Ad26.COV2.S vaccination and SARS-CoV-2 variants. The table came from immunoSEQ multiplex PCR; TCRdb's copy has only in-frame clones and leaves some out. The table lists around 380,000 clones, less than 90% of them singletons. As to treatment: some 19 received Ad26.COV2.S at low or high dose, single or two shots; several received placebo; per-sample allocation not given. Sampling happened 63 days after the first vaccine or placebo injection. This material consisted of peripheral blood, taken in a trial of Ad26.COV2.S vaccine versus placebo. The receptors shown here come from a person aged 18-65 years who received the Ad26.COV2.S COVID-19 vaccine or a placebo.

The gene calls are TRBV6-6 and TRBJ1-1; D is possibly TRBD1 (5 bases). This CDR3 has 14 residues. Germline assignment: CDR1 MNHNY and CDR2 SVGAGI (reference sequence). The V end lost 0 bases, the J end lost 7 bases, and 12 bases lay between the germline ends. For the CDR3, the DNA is TGTGCCAGCAGTTACTCTGGGGGGGACTTTGAAGCTTTCTTT. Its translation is CASSYSGGDFEAFF.

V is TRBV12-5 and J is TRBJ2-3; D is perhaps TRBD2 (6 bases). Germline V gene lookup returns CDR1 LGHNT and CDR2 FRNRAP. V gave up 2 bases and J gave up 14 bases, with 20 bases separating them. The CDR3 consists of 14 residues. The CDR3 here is CASGLSTEGTPRYF. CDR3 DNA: TGTGCTAGTGGTTTGTCCACTGAAGGGACTCCGCGGTATTTT.

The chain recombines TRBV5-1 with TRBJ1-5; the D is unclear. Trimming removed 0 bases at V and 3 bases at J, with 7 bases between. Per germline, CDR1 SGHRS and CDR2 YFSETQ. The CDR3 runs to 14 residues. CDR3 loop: CASSLGEYNQPQHF. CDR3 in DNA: TGCGCCAGCAGCTTGGGGGAATACAATCAGCCCCAGCATTTT.

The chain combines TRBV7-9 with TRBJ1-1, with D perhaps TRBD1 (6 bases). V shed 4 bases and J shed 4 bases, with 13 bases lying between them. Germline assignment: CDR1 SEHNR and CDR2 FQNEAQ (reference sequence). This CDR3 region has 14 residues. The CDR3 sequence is CASSSRGGLTEAFF. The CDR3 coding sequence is TGTGCCAGCAGCTCCCGGGGGGGGCTCACTGAAGCTTTCTTT.

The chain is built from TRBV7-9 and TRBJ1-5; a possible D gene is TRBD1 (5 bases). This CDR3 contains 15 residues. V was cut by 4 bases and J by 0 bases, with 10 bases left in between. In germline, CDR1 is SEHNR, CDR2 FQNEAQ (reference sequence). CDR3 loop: CASSSGIYSNQPQHF. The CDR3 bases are TGTGCCAGCAGCTCAGGGATTTATAGCAATCAGCCCCAGCATTTT.

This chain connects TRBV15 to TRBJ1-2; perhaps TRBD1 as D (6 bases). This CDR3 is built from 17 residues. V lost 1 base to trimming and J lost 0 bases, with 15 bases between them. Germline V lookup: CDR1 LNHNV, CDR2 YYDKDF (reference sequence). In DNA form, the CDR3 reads TGTGCCACCAGCAGAGCTCTGGACAGCCGAGCTAACTATGGCTACACCTTC. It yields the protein CATSRALDSRANYGYTF.

CDR3 protein: CASSIRQGLRNQPQHF. In DNA form, the CDR3 reads TGTGCCAGTAGTATCAGACAGGGCCTTCGCAATCAGCCCCAGCATTTT. The chain joins TRBV19 to TRBJ1-5; 7 bases are shared with TRBD1. The germline V gene encodes CDR1 LNHDA and CDR2 SQIVND (reference sequence). This CDR3 region has 16 residues. Trimming removed 3 bases from V and 2 bases from J; junction bases left unmatched: 7.

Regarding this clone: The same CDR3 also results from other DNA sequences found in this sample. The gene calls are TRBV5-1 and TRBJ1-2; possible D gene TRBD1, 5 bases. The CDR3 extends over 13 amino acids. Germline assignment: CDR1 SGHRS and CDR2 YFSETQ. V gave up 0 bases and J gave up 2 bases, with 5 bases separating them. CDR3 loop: CASSLGQNYGYTF. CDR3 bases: TGCGCCAGCAGCTTGGGACAGAACTATGGCTACACCTTC.

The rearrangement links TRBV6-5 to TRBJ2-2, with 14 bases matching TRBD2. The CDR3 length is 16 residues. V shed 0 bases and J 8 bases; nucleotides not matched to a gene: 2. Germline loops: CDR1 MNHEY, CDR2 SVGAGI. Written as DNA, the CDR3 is TGTGCCAGCAGTTACTCGACTAGCGGGGGGGCAGGGGAGCTGTTTTTT. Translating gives CASSYSTSGGAGELFF.

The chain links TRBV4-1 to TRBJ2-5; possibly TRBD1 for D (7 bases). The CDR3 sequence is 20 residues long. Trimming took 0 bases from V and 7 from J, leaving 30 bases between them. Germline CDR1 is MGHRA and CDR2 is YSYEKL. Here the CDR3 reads CASSQDYRGARDSPGRTQYF. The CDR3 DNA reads TGCGCCAGCAGCCAAGATTATCGCGGGGCGCGGGACAGCCCTGGGAGGACCCAGTACTTC.

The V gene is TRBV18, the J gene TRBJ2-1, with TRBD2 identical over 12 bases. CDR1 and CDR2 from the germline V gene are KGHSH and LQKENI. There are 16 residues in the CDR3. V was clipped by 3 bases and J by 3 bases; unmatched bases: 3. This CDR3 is CASSPLAGGVYNEQFF. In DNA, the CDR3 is TGTGCCAGCTCACCCCTAGCGGGGGGGGTCTACAATGAGCAGTTCTTC.

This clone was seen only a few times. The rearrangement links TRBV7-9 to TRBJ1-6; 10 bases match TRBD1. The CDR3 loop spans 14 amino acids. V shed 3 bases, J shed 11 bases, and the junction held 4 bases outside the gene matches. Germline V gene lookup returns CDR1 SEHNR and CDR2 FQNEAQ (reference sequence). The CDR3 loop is CASSLTGGEAPLHF. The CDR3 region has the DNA TGTGCCAGCAGCTTGACAGGGGGCGAGGCACCCCTCCACTTT.

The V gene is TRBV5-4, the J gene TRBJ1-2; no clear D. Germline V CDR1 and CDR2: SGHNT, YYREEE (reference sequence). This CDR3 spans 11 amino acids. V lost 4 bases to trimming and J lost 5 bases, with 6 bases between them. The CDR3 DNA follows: TGTGCCAGCAGCCACAGATATGGCTACACCTTC. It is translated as CASSHRYGYTF.

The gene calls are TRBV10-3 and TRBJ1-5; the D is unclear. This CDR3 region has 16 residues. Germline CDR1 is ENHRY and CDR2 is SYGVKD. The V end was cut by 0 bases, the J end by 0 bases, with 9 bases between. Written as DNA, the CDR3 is TGTGCCATCAGTGAGTCAGGCCGGAATAGCAATCAGCCCCAGCATTTT. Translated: CAISESGRNSNQPQHF.

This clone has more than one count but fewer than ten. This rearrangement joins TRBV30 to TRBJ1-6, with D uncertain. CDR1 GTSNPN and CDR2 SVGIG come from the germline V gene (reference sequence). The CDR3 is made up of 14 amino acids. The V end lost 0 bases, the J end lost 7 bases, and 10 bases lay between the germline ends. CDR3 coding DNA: TGTGCCTGGAGTGTAGGCAATCGGAATTCACCCCTCCACTTT. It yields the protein CAWSVGNRNSPLHF.

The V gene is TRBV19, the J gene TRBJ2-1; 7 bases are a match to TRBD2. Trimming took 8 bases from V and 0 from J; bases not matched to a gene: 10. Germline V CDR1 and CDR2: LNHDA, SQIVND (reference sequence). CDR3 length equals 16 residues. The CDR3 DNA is TGTGCCAGTTTCACCGTAGCGGGCAGCTCCTACAATGAGCAGTTCTTC. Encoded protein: CASFTVAGSSYNEQFF.

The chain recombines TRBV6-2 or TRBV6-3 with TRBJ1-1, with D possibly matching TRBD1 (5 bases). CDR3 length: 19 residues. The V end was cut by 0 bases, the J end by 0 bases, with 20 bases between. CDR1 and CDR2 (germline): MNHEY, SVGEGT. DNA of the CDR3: TGTGCCAGCAGTTACTCGATCCATCAGGGCCGTTACATGAACACTGAAGCTTTCTTT. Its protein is CASSYSIHQGRYMNTEAFF.

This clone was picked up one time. CDR3 bases: TGTGCCAGCAGCTTATGGGGCCGCTACGAGCAGTACTTC. This encodes CASSLWGRYEQYF. The gene calls are TRBV7-2 and TRBJ2-7; TRBD1 might be the D (5 bases). This CDR3 contains 13 residues. The V end lost 2 bases, the J end lost 3 bases, and 8 bases lay between the germline ends. The germline gives CDR1 SGHTA, CDR2 FQGNSA.

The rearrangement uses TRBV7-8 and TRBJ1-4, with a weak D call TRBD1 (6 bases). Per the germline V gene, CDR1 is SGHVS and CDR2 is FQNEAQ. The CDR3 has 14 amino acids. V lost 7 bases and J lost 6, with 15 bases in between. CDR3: CASKNPGAHEKLFF. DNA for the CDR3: TGTGCCAGCAAAAATCCAGGGGCCCATGAAAAACTGTTTTTT. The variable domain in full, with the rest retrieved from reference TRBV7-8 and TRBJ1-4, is GAGVSQSPRYKVAKRGQDVALRCDPISGHVSLFWYQQALGQGPEFLTYFQNEAQLDKSGLPSDRFFAERPEGSVSTLKIQRTQQEDSAVYLCASKNPGAHEKLFFGSGTQLSVL.

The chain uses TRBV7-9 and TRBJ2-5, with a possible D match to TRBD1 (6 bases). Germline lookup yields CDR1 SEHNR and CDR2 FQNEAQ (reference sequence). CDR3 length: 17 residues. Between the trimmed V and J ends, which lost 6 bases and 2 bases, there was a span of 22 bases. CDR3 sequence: CASRPEQGRPFQETQYF. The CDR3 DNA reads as TGTGCCAGCAGGCCCGAACAGGGTCGGCCGTTTCAAGAGACCCAGTACTTC.

Here the CDR3 DNA reads TGTGCCAGCAGCCCGAGGGATCAAGAGACCCAGTACTTC. Protein product: CASSPRDQETQYF. The rearrangement links TRBV5-4 to TRBJ2-5; maybe TRBD2 (5 bases). The germline gives CDR1 SGHNT, CDR2 YYREEE (reference sequence). Trimming pared 4 bases from V and 2 bases from J, leaving 9 bases between. The length of the CDR3 is 13 residues.

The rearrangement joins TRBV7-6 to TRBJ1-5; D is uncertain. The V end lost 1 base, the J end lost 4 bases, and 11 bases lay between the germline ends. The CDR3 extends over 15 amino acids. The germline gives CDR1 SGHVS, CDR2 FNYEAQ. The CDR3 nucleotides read TGTGCCAGCAGCTTAGAGGCAGGAGCAAATCAGCCCCAGCATTTT. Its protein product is CASSLEAGANQPQHF.